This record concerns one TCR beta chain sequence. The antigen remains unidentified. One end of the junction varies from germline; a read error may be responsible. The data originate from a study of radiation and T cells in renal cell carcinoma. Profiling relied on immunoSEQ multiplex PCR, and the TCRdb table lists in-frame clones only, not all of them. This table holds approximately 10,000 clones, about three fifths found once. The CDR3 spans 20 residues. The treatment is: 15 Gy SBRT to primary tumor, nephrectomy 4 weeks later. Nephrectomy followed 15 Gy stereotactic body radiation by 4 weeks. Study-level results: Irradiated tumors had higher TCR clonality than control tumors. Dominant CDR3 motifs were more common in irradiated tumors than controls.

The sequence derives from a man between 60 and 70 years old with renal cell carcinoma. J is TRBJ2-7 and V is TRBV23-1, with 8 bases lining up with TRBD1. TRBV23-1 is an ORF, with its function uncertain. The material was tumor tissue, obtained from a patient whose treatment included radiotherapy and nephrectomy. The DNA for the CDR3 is TGCGCCAGCAGGACTTCCCTGAGGCGGCGGAGGGACAGGAGCTCCTCCGAGCAGTACTTC. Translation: CASRTSLRRRRDRSSSEQYF.